This T cell receptor beta chain was sequenced in a study of blood T cell repertoires in COVID-19. Whole-study context: From the United States, Italy and Spain came samples of acute and convalescent COVID-19. The analysed material was cDNA or gDNA that came from T cells, B-cell-depleted T cells, or PBMCs.

Assay: immunoSEQ multiplex PCR; the TCRdb copy retains only in-frame clones and omits some. The table lists a few hundred thousand clones, roughly 90% of them singletons. Germline V CDR1 and CDR2: SQVTM, ANQGSEA. V gave up 6 bases and J gave up 1 base, with 12 bases separating them. CDR3 length: 13 residues. The sample comprised peripheral blood. The chain carries TRBV29-1 and TRBJ1-1; weak D call: TRBD1 (6 bases). This TCR came from a man younger than 35 with COVID-19, enrolled during active disease. The CDR3 DNA follows: TGCAGCGTGCAAAGCAGGGGGAACACTGAAGCTTTCTTT. Translated, it gives CSVQSRGNTEAFF.